This T cell receptor (beta chain) was sequenced in a study of identical twins. Study findings and constraints: Twin sharing of out-of-frame TCR alpha was underestimated by models in monozygotic pairs. Twins showed weaker excess sharing in their beta out-of-frame sequences. Twin-shared out-of-frame alpha sequences were enriched for low generation probability.

Using its own MiXCR run on the 5' RACE reads, TCRdb lists one record per CDR3 protein. The sample shows some 1,600,000 distinct CDR3 sequences, around 29% of them seen only once. This clonotype was found a few times. Antigen specificity is unknown. Trimming cost V 9 bases and J 0 bases, with 13 bases left between them. The length of the CDR3 is 15 residues. Germline CDR1 KGHDR, CDR2 SFDVKD. Specimen: cord blood. The origin of this receptor is a newborn girl in good health. The rearrangement joins TRBV24-1 to TRBJ2-2, with D perhaps TRBD1 (6 bases). Here the CDR3 reads CATPLTGANTGELFF. CDR3 nucleotide sequence: TGTGCCACCCCGCTGACAGGCGCGAACACCGGGGAGCTGTTTTTT.